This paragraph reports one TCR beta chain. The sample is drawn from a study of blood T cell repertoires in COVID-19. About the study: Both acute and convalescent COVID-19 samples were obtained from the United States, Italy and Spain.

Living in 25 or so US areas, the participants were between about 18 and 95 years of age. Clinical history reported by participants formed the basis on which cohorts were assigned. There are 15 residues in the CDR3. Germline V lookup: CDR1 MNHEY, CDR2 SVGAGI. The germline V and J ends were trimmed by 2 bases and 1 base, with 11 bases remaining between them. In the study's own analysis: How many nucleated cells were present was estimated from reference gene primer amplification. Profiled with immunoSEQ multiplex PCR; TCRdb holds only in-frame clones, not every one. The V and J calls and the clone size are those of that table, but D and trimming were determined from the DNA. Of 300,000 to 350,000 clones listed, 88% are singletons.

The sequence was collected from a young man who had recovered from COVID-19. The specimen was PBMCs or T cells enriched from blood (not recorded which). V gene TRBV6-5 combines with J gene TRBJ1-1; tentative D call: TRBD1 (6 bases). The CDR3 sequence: CASSYLGGSNTEAFF. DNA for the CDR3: TGTGCCAGCAGTTACCTTGGGGGCTCGAACACTGAAGCTTTCTTT.